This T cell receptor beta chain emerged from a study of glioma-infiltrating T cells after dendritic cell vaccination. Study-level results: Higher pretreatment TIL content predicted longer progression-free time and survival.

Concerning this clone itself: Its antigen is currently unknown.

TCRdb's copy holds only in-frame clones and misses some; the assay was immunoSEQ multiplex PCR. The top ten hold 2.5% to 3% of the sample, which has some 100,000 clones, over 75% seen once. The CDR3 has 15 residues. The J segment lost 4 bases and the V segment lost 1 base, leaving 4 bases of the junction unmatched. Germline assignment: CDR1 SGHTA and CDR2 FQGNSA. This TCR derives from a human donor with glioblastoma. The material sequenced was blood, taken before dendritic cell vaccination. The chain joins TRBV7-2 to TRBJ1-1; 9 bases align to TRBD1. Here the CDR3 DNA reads TGTGCCAGCAGCTTAGTGGGGGGACAGGGCACTGAAGCTTTCTTT. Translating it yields CASSLVGGQGTEAFF. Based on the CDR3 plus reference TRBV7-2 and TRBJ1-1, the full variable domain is GAGVSQSPSNKVTEKGKDVELRCDPISGHTALYWYRQSLGQGLEFLIYFQGNSAPDKSGLPSDRFSAERTGGSVSTLTIQRTQQEDSAVYLCASSLVGGQGTEAFFGQGTRLTVV.